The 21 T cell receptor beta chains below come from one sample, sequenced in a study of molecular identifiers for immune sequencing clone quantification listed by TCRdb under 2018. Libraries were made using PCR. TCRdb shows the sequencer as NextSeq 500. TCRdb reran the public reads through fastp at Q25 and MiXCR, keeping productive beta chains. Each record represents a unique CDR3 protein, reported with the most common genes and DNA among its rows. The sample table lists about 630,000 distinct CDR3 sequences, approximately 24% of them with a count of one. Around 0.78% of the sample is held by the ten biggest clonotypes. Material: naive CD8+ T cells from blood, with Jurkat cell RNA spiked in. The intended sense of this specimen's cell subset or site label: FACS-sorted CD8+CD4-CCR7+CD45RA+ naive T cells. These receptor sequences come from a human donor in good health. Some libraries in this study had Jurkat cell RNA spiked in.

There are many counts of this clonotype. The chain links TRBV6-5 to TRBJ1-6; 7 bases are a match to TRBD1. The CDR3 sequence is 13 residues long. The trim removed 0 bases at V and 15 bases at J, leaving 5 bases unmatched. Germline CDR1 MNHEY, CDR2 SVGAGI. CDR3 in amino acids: CASSYSTGQVLHF. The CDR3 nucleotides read TGTGCCAGCAGTTACTCGACAGGGCAGGTCCTCCACTTT.

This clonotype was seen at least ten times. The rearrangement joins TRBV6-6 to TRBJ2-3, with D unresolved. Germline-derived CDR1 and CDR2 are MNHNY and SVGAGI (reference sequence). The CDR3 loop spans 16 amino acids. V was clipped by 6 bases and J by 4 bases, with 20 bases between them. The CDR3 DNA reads TGTGCCAGCAGAGAACCGGGTCCCCGGCAGGCAGATACGCAGTATTTT. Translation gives CASREPGPRQADTQYF.

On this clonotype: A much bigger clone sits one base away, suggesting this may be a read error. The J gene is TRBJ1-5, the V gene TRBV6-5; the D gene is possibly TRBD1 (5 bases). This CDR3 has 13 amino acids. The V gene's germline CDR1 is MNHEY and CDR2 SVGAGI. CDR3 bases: TGTGCCAGCAGTTACGGCAGGGCTCAGCCCCTGCATTTT. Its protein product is CASSYGRAQPLHF.

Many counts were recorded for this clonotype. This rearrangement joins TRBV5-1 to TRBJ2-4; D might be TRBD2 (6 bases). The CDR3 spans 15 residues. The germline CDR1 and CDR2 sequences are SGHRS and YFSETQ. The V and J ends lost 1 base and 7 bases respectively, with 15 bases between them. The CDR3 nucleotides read TGCGCCAGCAGCTTGACAGGCGGGATTGTGAACATTCAGTACTTC. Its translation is CASSLTGGIVNIQYF.

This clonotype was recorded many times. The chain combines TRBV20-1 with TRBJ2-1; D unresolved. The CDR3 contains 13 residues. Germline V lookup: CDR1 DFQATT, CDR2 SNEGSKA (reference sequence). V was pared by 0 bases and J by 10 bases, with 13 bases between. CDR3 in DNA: TGCAGTGCTAGAGATTCTGGATTTAGGGAGCAGTTCTTC. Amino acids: CSARDSGFREQFF.

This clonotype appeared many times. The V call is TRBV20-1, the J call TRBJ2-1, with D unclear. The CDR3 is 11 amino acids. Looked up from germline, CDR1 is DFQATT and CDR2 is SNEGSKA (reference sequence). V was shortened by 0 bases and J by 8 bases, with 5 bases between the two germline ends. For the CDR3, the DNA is TGCAGTGCTAGAGAGGGGTATGAGCAGTTCTTC. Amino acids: CSAREGYEQFF.

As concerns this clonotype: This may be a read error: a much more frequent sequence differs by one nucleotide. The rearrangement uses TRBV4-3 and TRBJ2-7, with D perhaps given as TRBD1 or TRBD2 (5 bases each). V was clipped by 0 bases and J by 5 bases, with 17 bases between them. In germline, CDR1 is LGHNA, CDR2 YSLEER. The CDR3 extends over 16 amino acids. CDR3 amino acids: CASSQDRGRLSHEQYF. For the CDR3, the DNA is TGCGCCAGCAGCCAAGATCGGGGACGACTTAGCCACGAGCAGTACTTC.

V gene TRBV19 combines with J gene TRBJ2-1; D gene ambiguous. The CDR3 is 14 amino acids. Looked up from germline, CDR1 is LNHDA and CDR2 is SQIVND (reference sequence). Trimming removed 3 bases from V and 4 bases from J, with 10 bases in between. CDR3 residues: CASSIQIPYNEQFF. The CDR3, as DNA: TGTGCCAGTAGTATCCAGATACCATACAATGAGCAGTTCTTC.

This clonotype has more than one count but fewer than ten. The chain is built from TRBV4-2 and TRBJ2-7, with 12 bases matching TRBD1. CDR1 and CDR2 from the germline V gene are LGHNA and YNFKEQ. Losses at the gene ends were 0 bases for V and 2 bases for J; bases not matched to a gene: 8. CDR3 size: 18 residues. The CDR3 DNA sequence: TGTGCCAGCAGCCAAGATCGAGGGACAGGGGGCATGACCTACGAGCAGTACTTC. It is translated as CASSQDRGTGGMTYEQYF.

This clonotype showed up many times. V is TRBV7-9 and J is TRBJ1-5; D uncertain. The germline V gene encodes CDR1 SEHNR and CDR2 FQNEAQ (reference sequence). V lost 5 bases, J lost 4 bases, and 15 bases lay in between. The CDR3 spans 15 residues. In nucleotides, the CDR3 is TGTGCCAGCAGCAACACGACACTTCGGAATCAGCCCCAGCATTTT. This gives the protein CASSNTTLRNQPQHF. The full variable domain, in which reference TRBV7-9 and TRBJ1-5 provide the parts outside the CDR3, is DTGVSQNPRHKITKRGQNVTFRCDPISEHNRLYWYRQTLGQGPEFLTYFQNEAQLEKSRLLSDRFSAERPKGSFSTLEIQRTEQGDSAMYLCASSNTTLRNQPQHFGDGTRLSIL.

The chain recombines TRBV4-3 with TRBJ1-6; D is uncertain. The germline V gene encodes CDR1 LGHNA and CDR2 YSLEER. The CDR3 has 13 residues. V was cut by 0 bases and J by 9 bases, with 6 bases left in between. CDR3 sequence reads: CASSQDMGSPLHF. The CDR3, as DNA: TGCGCCAGCAGCCAAGATATGGGTTCACCCCTCCACTTT.

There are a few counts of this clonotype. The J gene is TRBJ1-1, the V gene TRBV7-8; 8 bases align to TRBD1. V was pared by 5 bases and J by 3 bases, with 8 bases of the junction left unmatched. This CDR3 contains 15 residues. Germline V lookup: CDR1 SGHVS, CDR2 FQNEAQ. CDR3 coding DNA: TGTGCCAGCAGCGCCCGGACAGGGTGGTACACTGAAGCTTTCTTT. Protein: CASSARTGWYTEAFF. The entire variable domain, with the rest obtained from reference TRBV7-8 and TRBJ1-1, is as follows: GAGVSQSPRYKVAKRGQDVALRCDPISGHVSLFWYQQALGQGPEFLTYFQNEAQLDKSGLPSDRFFAERPEGSVSTLKIQRTQQEDSAVYLCASSARTGWYTEAFFGQGTRLTVV.

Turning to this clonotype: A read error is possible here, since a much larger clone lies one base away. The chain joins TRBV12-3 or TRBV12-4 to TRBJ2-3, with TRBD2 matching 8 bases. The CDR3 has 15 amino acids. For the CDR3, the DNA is TGTGCCCGCAGTCCGACTAGCGCGATCACAGATACGCAGTATTTT. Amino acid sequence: CARSPTSAITDTQYF.

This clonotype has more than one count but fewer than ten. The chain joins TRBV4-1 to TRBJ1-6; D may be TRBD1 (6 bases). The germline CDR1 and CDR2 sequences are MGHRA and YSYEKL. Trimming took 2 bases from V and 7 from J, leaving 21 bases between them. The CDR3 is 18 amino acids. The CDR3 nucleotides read TGCGCCAGCAGCCAATTTTTAGGGGGGGCGCCCGGGAATTCACCCCTCCACTTT. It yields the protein CASSQFLGGAPGNSPLHF.

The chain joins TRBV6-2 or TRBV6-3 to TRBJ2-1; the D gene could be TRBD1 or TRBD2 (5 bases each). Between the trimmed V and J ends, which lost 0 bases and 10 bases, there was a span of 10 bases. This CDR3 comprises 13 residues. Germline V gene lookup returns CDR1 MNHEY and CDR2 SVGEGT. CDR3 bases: TGTGCCAGCAGTTACTCCGAGGGGATGGAGCAGTTCTTC. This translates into CASSYSEGMEQFF.

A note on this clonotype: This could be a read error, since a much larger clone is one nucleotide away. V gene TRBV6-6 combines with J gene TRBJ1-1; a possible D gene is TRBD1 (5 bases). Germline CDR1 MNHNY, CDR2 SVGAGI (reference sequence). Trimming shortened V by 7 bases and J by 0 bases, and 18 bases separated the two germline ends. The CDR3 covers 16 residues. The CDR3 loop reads CASIPGHDYMNTEAFF. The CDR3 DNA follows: TGTGCCAGCATTCCAGGGCACGATTACATGAACACTGAAGCTTTCTTT.

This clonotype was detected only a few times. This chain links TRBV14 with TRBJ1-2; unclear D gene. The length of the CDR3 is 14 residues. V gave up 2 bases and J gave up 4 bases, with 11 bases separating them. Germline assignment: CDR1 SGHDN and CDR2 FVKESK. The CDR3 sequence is CASSQYTRFYGYTF. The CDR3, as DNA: TGTGCCAGCAGCCAATATACAAGGTTCTATGGCTACACCTTC. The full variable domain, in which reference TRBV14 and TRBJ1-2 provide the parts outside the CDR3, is EAGVTQFPSHSVIEKGQTVTLRCDPISGHDNLYWYRRVMGKEIKFLLHFVKESKQDESGMPNNRFLAERTGGTYSTLKVQPAELEDSGVYFCASSQYTRFYGYTFGSGTRLTVV.

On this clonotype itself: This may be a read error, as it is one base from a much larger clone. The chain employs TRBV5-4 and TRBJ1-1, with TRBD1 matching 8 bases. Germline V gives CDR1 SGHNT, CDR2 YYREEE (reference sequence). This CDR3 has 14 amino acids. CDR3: CTSSAQGESTEAFF. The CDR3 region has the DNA TGTACCAGCAGCGCACAGGGGGAGAGCACTGAAGCTTTCTTT.

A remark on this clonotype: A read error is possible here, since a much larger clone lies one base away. The CDR3 sequence: CSATGTNSDTQYF. CDR3 DNA: TGCAGTGCTACGGGGACAAACTCAGATACGCAGTATTTT. The chain employs TRBV20-1 and TRBJ2-3; D is perhaps TRBD1 (6 bases). This CDR3 has 13 residues. In germline, CDR1 is DFQATT, CDR2 SNEGSKA (reference sequence). V was clipped by 4 bases and J by 4 bases, with 12 bases between them.

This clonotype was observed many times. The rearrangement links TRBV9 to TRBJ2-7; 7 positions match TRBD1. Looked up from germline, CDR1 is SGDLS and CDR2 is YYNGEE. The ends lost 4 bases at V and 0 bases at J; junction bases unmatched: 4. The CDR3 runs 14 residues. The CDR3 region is CASSPWDSSYEQYF. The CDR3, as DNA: TGTGCCAGCAGCCCATGGGACAGCTCCTACGAGCAGTACTTC.

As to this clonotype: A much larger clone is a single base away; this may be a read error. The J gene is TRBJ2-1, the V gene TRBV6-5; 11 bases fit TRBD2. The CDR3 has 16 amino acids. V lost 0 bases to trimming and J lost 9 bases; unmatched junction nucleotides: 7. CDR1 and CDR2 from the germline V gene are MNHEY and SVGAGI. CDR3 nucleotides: TGTGCCAGCAGTTACTCGGGGTCTAGCGGGAGGAGTGAGCAGTTCTTC. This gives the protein CASSYSGSSGRSEQFF.